The clone carrying this T cell receptor beta chain was counted a single time. The sample comes from a study of cytomegalovirus exposure and HLA in healthy donors. The PCR ran on 60 Vbeta and 13 Jbeta primers. Using immunoSEQ multiplex PCR, the repertoire was profiled, and TCRdb retains in-frame clones only, with some absent. Of around 150,000 clones detected, about 82% appear once; the ten largest clones hold less than 5%. This CDR3 contains 17 residues. With 2 bases clipped from V and 7 bases from J, the junction kept 10 bases outside the gene matches. Germline values: CDR1 MGHRA, CDR2 YSYEKL. This receptor was taken from a man aged 30 to 45 in good health. The V call is TRBV4-1, the J call TRBJ2-3; 12 bases are a match to TRBD2. Specimen: PBMCs. The CDR3 bases are TGCGCCAGCAGCCAATCTAGCGGGAGGGCCGGGAGAAATACGCAGTATTTT. It specifies CASSQSSGRAGRNTQYF.